Described below is a single T cell receptor (beta chain) sequence and its context. This clone's antigen is unknown. No much larger clonotype is one base removed from it; base qualities were not supplied. TCRbeta CDR3 regions were amplified from genomic DNA by means of the immunoSEQ Assay, a bias-controlled multiplex PCR. For the original study's pipeline: Nucleated cell counts per sample were estimated from amplification of reference gene primers within the assay. To quantify the absolute abundance of each unique TCRbeta CDR3 rearrangement, sequence reads were collapsed and filtered. For each sample, productive Simpson clonality was calculated by taking the square root of Simpson's diversity index across productive rearrangements. In TCRdb, the immuneACCESS table is reduced to in-frame sequences with V and J assigned. These tables do not hold every clone; where another copy was compared, an unresolved V gene accounts for under half, and the others remain unexplained. V and J calls and clone size are given by that table; D and trimming were obtained from the DNA. The sample table contains around 30,000 clones; only one count was recorded for roughly 73% of them. In total, the top ten clones hold about 8% of the sample.

At the junction V is shortened by 5 bases and J by 0 bases, with 27 bases in between. The germline V gene yields SGHRS for CDR1 and YFSETQ for CDR2. The CDR3 holds 20 amino acids from the cysteine to the phenylalanine. Only CDR3 DNA remains: 60 bases, in frame from the first base. The sample comes from a study of blood T cell repertoires in COVID-19 (dated by TCRdb to about 2020). Regarding the study in general: Collaborator samples came from the United States, Italy and Spain and covered acute and convalescent phases of COVID-19. Nearly every sample came with metadata listing a de-identified subject ID, COVID-19 status, age in years and sex. The repertoires were released in a freely available public database meant as a resource for research on the immune response to SARS-CoV-2. Where HLA class I and class II types were available, the types were taken from metadata supplied by the sample provider, not from assay-based typing. The prospective study material was composed of cDNA or gDNA derived from T cells, B-cell-depleted T cells, or PBMCs. Deeply sampled blood TCRbeta repertoires from subjects exposed to, actively infected with, or recovered from COVID-19 were included in the dataset. Samples came from the ongoing ImmuneRACE study (first 160 participants) plus 1,254 subjects from 6 global collaborators. Paper-wide results and their limitations: The quantity of clinical and demographic metadata differed by source and by participant and was supplied without curation.

Whole blood was collected in K2EDTA tubes by collaborating institutions according to the institutions' own protocols. For TCRbeta analysis, collaborators shipped samples as frozen whole blood, isolated PBMCs, or DNA extracted from either of those sample types. This TCR was recovered from a woman in her 70s with active or convalescent COVID-19. Sequences were obtained from peripheral blood. The chain is encoded by TRBV5-1 joined to TRBJ1-3, with TRBD1 perhaps the D gene, on 6 matching bases. CDR3 reads: CASSPTIPYRAISSGNTIYF. The DNA sequence follows: TGCGCCAGCAGTCCAACAATCCCCTACAGGGCGATAAGCTCTGGAAACACCATATATTTT.